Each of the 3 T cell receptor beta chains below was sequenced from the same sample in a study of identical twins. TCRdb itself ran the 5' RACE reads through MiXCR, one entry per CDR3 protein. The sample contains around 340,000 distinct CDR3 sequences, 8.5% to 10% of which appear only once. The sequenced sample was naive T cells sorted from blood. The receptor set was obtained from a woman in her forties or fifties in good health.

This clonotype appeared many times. The CDR3 loop reads CRVGQGAFADTQYF. The CDR3 DNA reads TGCAGGGTGGGACAGGGGGCTTTTGCAGATACGCAGTATTTT. The chain carries TRBV20-1 and TRBJ2-3, with 12 positions matching TRBD1. From germline, CDR1 is DFQATT and CDR2 SNEGSKA (reference sequence). The CDR3 has 14 amino acids.

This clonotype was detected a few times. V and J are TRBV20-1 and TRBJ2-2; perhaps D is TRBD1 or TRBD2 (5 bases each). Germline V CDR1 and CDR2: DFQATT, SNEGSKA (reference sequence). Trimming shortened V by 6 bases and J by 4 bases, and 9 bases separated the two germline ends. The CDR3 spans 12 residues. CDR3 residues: CSAPGRTGELFF. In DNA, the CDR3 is TGCAGTGCCCCGGGGCGCACCGGGGAGCTGTTTTTT.

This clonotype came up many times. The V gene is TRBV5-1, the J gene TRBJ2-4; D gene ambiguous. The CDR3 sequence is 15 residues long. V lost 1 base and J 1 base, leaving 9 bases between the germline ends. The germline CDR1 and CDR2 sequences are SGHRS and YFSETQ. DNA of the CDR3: TGCGCCAGCAGCTTGTGGGGTGAGGCCAAAAACATTCAGTACTTC. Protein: CASSLWGEAKNIQYF.